Shown below are 28 T cell receptor beta chains from a single sample sequenced in a study of early T cells in non-severe SARS-CoV-2 infection. TCRdb itself ran the 5' RACE reads through MiXCR, one entry per CDR3 protein. The sample contains about 56,000 distinct CDR3 sequences, 10% of which appear only once. Sequenced input: whole blood. These TCRs come from an adult who was a healthcare worker with PCR-confirmed SARS-CoV-2 infection or an uninfected control (not recorded which).

V is TRBV20-1 and J is TRBJ2-1; D is ambiguous. This CDR3 comprises 13 residues. Trimming stripped 0 bases from V and 5 bases from J, with 8 bases between. Germline CDR1 is DFQATT and CDR2 is SNEGSKA (reference sequence). CDR3 amino acids: CSARDGYHNEQFF. As DNA, the CDR3 is TGCAGTGCTAGAGACGGGTATCACAATGAGCAGTTCTTC.

The chain employs TRBV6-2 or TRBV6-3 and TRBJ2-2; the D gene is possibly TRBD2 (6 bases). With 6 bases removed from V and 6 bases from J, the gap between germline ends came to 17 bases. The CDR3 length is 15 residues. The germline V gene encodes CDR1 MNHEY and CDR2 SVGEGT. CDR3 amino acids: CASSRYSAGPGELFF. CDR3 nucleotide sequence: TGTGCCAGCAGCCGTTACTCCGCGGGACCCGGGGAGCTGTTTTTT.

The chain links TRBV20-1 to TRBJ2-7; TRBD2 agrees at 10 bases. V lost 8 bases to trimming and J lost 7 bases; unmatched junction nucleotides: 11. This CDR3 contains 13 residues. Per the germline V gene, CDR1 is DFQATT and CDR2 is SNEGSKA (reference sequence). DNA for the CDR3: TGCAGTTTCGCATGGCTAGCGGGAGTAGAGCAGTACTTC. Its translation is CSFAWLAGVEQYF.

This clonotype was observed at least ten times. The V call is TRBV20-1, the J call TRBJ2-6; D gene unclear. The CDR3 length is 15 residues. Germline CDR1 is DFQATT and CDR2 is SNEGSKA (reference sequence). Trimming pared 6 bases from V and 0 bases from J, leaving 12 bases between. CDR3 residues: CSANSPASGANVLTF. CDR3 bases: TGCAGTGCCAACAGCCCGGCCTCTGGGGCCAACGTCCTGACTTTC.

This clonotype was seen just once. V gene TRBV6-2 or TRBV6-3 combines with J gene TRBJ2-7, with 8 bases lining up with TRBD1. V lost 2 bases and J lost 2; bases outside the gene matches: 5. This CDR3 is built from 15 residues. Germline loops: CDR1 MNHEY, CDR2 SVGEGT. CDR3 amino acids: CASSYNPTGAYEQYF. The CDR3 DNA is TGTGCCAGCAGTTACAATCCGACAGGGGCCTACGAGCAGTACTTC.

This clonotype was picked up a small number of times. The genes are TRBV7-2 and TRBJ2-7; 8 bases map to TRBD2. CDR1 and CDR2 from the germline V gene are SGHTA and FQGNSA. V gave up 5 bases and J gave up 5 bases; unmatched junction bases: 11. This CDR3 has 15 residues. CDR3 region: CASSPARLASDEQYF. Here the CDR3 DNA reads TGTGCCAGCAGCCCTGCCCGACTAGCGAGTGACGAGCAGTACTTC. Using reference TRBV7-2 and TRBJ2-7 for the parts outside the CDR3, the full variable domain is GAGVSQSPSNKVTEKGKDVELRCDPISGHTALYWYRQSLGQGLEFLIYFQGNSAPDKSGLPSDRFSAERTGGSVSTLTIQRTQQEDSAVYLCASSPARLASDEQYFGPGTRLTVT.

This clonotype turned up a few times. This sequence joins TRBV25-1 and TRBJ1-6; D unresolved. The V gene's germline CDR1 is MGHDK and CDR2 SYGVNS. Trimming removed 3 bases at V and 3 bases at J, with 6 bases between. The CDR3 loop spans 14 amino acids. CDR3 sequence (DNA): TGTGCCAGCAGTGACCCCGACTATAATTCACCCCTCCACTTT. Protein product: CASSDPDYNSPLHF.

This clonotype was found many times. The chain is built from TRBV3-1 and TRBJ2-3; 9 bases are a match to TRBD2. From germline, CDR1 is LGHDT and CDR2 YNNKEL (reference sequence). The CDR3 extends over 17 amino acids. Germline trimming cut 3 bases from V and 6 bases from J; bases unmatched to any gene: 13. The CDR3 loop reads CASSHRGRGRGQDTQYF. Here the CDR3 DNA reads TGTGCCAGCAGCCACCGCGGGAGGGGCAGGGGCCAGGATACGCAGTATTTT.

This clonotype has only a few counts. The chain is built from TRBV9 and TRBJ2-6; 12 nucleotides align to TRBD1. The trim removed 3 bases at V and 12 bases at J, leaving 7 bases unmatched. This CDR3 spans 15 amino acids. Germline-derived CDR1 and CDR2 are SGDLS and YYNGEE. The CDR3: CASSGPGQGAPVLTF. The DNA for the CDR3 is TGTGCCAGCAGCGGACCGGGACAGGGGGCCCCCGTCCTGACTTTC.

The chain employs TRBV2 and TRBJ2-5; 8 bases line up with TRBD2. Germline loops: CDR1 SNHLY, CDR2 FYNNEI. The CDR3 is 17 residues long. The junction had 12 bases not matched to a gene; V was cut back by 2 bases and J by 4 bases. This CDR3 is CASSEWGSGGPRETQYF. Here the CDR3 DNA reads TGTGCCAGCAGTGAATGGGGATCGGGAGGGCCAAGAGAGACCCAGTACTTC.

Only a few counts were recorded for this clonotype. V and J are TRBV29-1 and TRBJ2-7; D is possibly TRBD1 (7 bases). Trimming took 3 bases from V and 3 from J, leaving 9 bases between them. CDR3 length: 12 residues. Germline CDR1 is SQVTM and CDR2 is ANQGSEA. The CDR3 nucleotides are TGCAGCGTTGATCAGGGGGGCTACGAGCAGTACTTC. This sequence encodes CSVDQGGYEQYF.

The chain carries TRBV7-3 and TRBJ2-6; a possible D gene is TRBD1 (5 bases). The CDR3 totals 19 residues. Germline V CDR1 and CDR2: SGHTA, FQGTGA. Trimming left V 5 bases short and J 0 bases short, with 20 bases between. The CDR3 sequence: CASSPDPGKEYSGANVLTF. The CDR3 DNA reads TGTGCCAGCAGCCCTGATCCAGGGAAGGAATACTCTGGGGCCAACGTCCTGACTTTC.

Many counts were recorded for this clonotype. This chain joins TRBV2 and TRBJ2-6; maybe TRBD1 (6 bases). From germline, CDR1 is SNHLY and CDR2 FYNNEI. This CDR3 is 17 amino acids long. The germline V and J ends were trimmed by 7 bases and 0 bases, with 16 bases remaining between them. The DNA for the CDR3 is TGTGCCAGCAACAGACAGGTCTCCTCCTCTGGGGCCAACGTCCTGACTTTC. Amino acids: CASNRQVSSSGANVLTF.

The sample holds a few counts of this clonotype. The chain has TRBV6-2 or TRBV6-3 and TRBJ2-7; no definite D call. Trimming took 2 bases from V and 0 from J, leaving 8 bases between them. Germline V gene sequence: CDR1 MNHEY, CDR2 SVGEGT. The CDR3 consists of 14 residues. The CDR3 sequence is CASSYDGNSYEQYF. For the CDR3, the DNA is TGTGCCAGCAGTTACGACGGAAACTCCTACGAGCAGTACTTC.

This clonotype was counted a few times. The chain carries TRBV7-2 and TRBJ2-3; TRBD2 agrees at 8 bases. From germline, CDR1 is SGHTA and CDR2 FQGNSA. J was trimmed by 8 bases and V by 5 bases; bases with no gene match: 6. The length of the CDR3 is 13 residues. CDR3 region: CASSRQRESTQYF. The CDR3 DNA reads TGTGCCAGCAGCCGCCAGCGGGAGTCTACGCAGTATTTT. Supplemented by reference TRBV7-2 and TRBJ2-3, the full variable domain reads GAGVSQSPSNKVTEKGKDVELRCDPISGHTALYWYRQSLGQGLEFLIYFQGNSAPDKSGLPSDRFSAERTGGSVSTLTIQRTQQEDSAVYLCASSRQRESTQYFGPGTRLTVL.

In its sample, this clonotype was seen many times. The rearrangement uses TRBV11-2 and TRBJ1-6, with 9 bases that match TRBD1. The CDR3 runs 15 residues. Germline CDR1 SGHAT, CDR2 FQNNGV. Trimming at V came to 5 bases and at J to 7 bases, leaving 6 bases not matched to a gene. The CDR3 DNA follows: TGTGCCAGCAGCGACGGGACAGGGATGAATTCACCCCTCCACTTT. This translates into CASSDGTGMNSPLHF.

This clonotype was seen many times. The J gene is TRBJ2-6, the V gene TRBV6-5; D is unclear. The CDR3 has 13 amino acids. V dropped 7 bases and J dropped 4 bases, with 8 bases sitting between them. Germline V gene lookup returns CDR1 MNHEY and CDR2 SVGAGI. DNA for the CDR3: TGTGCCAGCACAAAAGTCGGGGCCAACGTCCTGACTTTC. It codes for CASTKVGANVLTF.

The V gene is TRBV6-2 or TRBV6-3, the J gene TRBJ2-3, with 10 bases matching TRBD2. J lost 4 bases, V lost 6 bases, and 10 bases had no gene match. The CDR3 is 16 amino acids. Germline lookup yields CDR1 MNHEY and CDR2 SVGEGT. CDR3 DNA sequence: TGTGCCAGCAGAAACGGAAGGACTAGCGGAGCAGATACGCAGTATTTT. Residues: CASRNGRTSGADTQYF.

This clonotype has just a few counts. This chain joins TRBV7-2 and TRBJ2-1; D is unclear. Germline lookup yields CDR1 SGHTA and CDR2 FQGNSA. Trimming removed 2 bases from V and 6 bases from J, with 11 bases in between. The CDR3 spans 14 residues. The CDR3 here is CASSLPRLRNEQFF. The DNA for the CDR3 is TGTGCCAGCAGCTTACCGAGACTCCGCAATGAGCAGTTCTTC.

Many counts were recorded for this clonotype. The rearrangement links TRBV11-2 to TRBJ2-1, with TRBD1 matching over 8 bases. Germline V lookup: CDR1 SGHAT, CDR2 FQNNGV. This CDR3 is built from 14 residues. V lost 2 bases and J lost 9; bases outside the gene matches: 6. The CDR3: CASSLRDRNGEQFF. The CDR3 nucleotides read TGTGCCAGCAGCTTAAGGGACAGGAACGGTGAGCAGTTCTTC. The full variable domain, in which reference TRBV11-2 and TRBJ2-1 provide the parts outside the CDR3, is EAGVAQSPRYKIIEKRQSVAFWCNPISGHATLYWYQQILGQGPKLLIQFQNNGVVDDSQLPKDRFSAERLKGVDSTLKIQPAKLEDSAVYLCASSLRDRNGEQFFGPGTRLTVL.

This clonotype was observed many times. The chain combines TRBV11-2 with TRBJ1-1; D is unclear. The germline V and J ends were trimmed by 5 bases and 3 bases, with 13 bases remaining between them. The length of the CDR3 is 14 residues. Germline V lookup: CDR1 SGHAT, CDR2 FQNNGV. As DNA, the CDR3 is TGTGCCAGCAGCCCCTTCTGGACGGACACTGAAGCTTTCTTT. This translates into CASSPFWTDTEAFF.

The CDR3 DNA reads as TGTGCCAGCACCTCCTGGGCGGGCCCCTACGAGCAGTACTTC. Protein sequence: CASTSWAGPYEQYF. J is TRBJ2-7 and V is TRBV6-6, with a possible D match to TRBD2 (5 bases). Per the germline V gene, CDR1 is MNHNY and CDR2 is SVGAGI (reference sequence). This CDR3 region has 14 residues. The V end was cut by 7 bases, the J end by 2 bases, with 15 bases between.

This clonotype was seen many times. The chain combines TRBV29-1 with TRBJ2-5; no firm D call. The CDR3 totals 13 residues. V was pared by 3 bases and J by 5 bases, with 13 bases between. Germline CDR1 and CDR2: SQVTM and ANQGSEA. The CDR3 DNA reads as TGCAGCGTTGATCCCGCAGTCGGGGAGACCCAGTACTTC. This gives the protein CSVDPAVGETQYF.

The chain has TRBV24-1 and TRBJ2-2; 7 bases match TRBD2. This CDR3 spans 15 amino acids. Per the germline V gene, CDR1 is KGHDR and CDR2 is SFDVKD. Trimming cost V 6 bases and J 2 bases; bases outside gene matches: 5. CDR3 DNA sequence: TGTGCCACCAGTTCCGGGAGGAGCAACACCGGGGAGCTGTTTTTT. This sequence encodes CATSSGRSNTGELFF.

This clonotype came up many times. The chain has TRBV12-3 or TRBV12-4 and TRBJ2-7; D may be TRBD1 (6 bases). Trimming pared 9 bases from V and 6 bases from J, leaving 21 bases between. This CDR3 is 14 amino acids long. The CDR3 nucleotides read TGTGCCAGTCAACCAGATCGACAGGTTAGCGAGCAGTACTTC. Translating it yields CASQPDRQVSEQYF.

This clonotype was seen at least ten times. The V gene is TRBV29-1, the J gene TRBJ2-3; D remains ambiguous. The germline V gene has CDR1 SQVTM and CDR2 ANQGSEA. Trimming left V 2 bases short and J 0 bases short, with 6 bases between. The CDR3 spans 13 residues. This CDR3 reads CSVEPDSTDTQYF. The CDR3 nucleotides are TGCAGCGTTGAACCCGACAGCACAGATACGCAGTATTTT.

At least ten counts were recorded for this clonotype. The chain joins TRBV4-3 to TRBJ2-3; 7 bases line up with TRBD2. Germline CDR1 reads LGHNA; CDR2 reads YSLEER. V shed 0 bases, J shed 4 bases, and the junction held 4 bases outside the gene matches. The CDR3 totals 15 residues. The CDR3 nucleotides read TGCGCCAGCAGCCAAGAGGCGGGAGTTGCAGATACGCAGTATTTT. Translating it yields CASSQEAGVADTQYF.

This clonotype was found a few times. This chain connects TRBV12-3 or TRBV12-4 to TRBJ2-1; TRBD2 matches at 7 bases. This CDR3 has 17 residues. V was clipped by 5 bases and J by 6 bases; unmatched bases: 16. The CDR3 coding sequence is TGTGCCAGCAGTCCGCGGCTGGCGGGAGTCCGGGGCAATGAGCAGTTCTTC. Protein sequence: CASSPRLAGVRGNEQFF.